Each of the 9 T cell receptor beta chains below was sequenced from the same sample in a study of blood T cell repertoires in COVID-19. Method: immunoSEQ multiplex PCR; TCRdb's copy keeps in-frame clones and lacks some. The sample consists of roughly 200,000 clones, about 85% of them appearing once. The sample comprised PBMCs or T cells enriched from blood (not recorded which). The receptor set was obtained from a man aged 35 to 55 who had recovered from COVID-19.

The V and J genes are TRBV7-9 and TRBJ1-4; D remains ambiguous. The CDR3 spans 17 residues. Germline V CDR1 and CDR2: SEHNR, FQNEAQ (reference sequence). The V gene lost 0 bases and the J gene lost 4 bases, with 15 bases spanning the gap. The CDR3 loop reads CASSLAGYFGGNEKLFF. The CDR3 coding sequence is TGTGCCAGCAGCTTAGCTGGGTATTTTGGAGGTAATGAAAAACTGTTTTTT.

J is TRBJ2-2 and V is TRBV27; 12 bases are a match to TRBD2. The CDR3 spans 16 residues. V shed 6 bases and J 3 bases; nucleotides not matched to a gene: 5. Germline V gene data show CDR1 as MNHEY and CDR2 as SMNVEV (reference sequence). The CDR3: CASRHGLAGYTGELFF. The CDR3 DNA reads as TGTGCCAGCAGACATGGACTAGCGGGGTACACCGGGGAGCTGTTTTTT.

The chain joins TRBV6-5 to TRBJ2-3; 7 bases match TRBD2. The CDR3 runs to 14 residues. With 10 bases clipped from V and 1 base from J, the junction kept 8 bases outside the gene matches. Germline CDR1 and CDR2: MNHEY and SVGAGI. DNA for the CDR3: TGTGCCACTAGCTTCACTAGCGGCACAGATACGCAGTATTTT. It yields the protein CATSFTSGTDTQYF.

This clone has just a few counts. The CDR3 reads CASSPSTGSHEQFF. The CDR3 nucleotides are TGTGCCAGCTCACCGTCTACAGGGTCTCATGAGCAGTTCTTC. This chain uses TRBV6-5 with TRBJ2-1, with a possible D match to TRBD1 (6 bases). V lost 8 bases, J lost 8 bases, and 19 bases lay in between. The CDR3 spans 14 residues. The germline gives CDR1 MNHEY, CDR2 SVGAGI.

This chain joins TRBV4-1 and TRBJ1-2, with TRBD1 identical over 8 bases. The V gene's germline CDR1 is MGHRA and CDR2 YSYEKL. The CDR3 is made up of 18 amino acids. Trimming at V came to 1 base and at J to 6 bases, leaving 16 bases not matched to a gene. The CDR3 sequence: CASSQVLELDREIHGYTF. For the CDR3, the DNA is TGCGCCAGCAGCCAAGTCCTAGAGCTGGACAGGGAAATTCATGGCTACACCTTC.

The chain uses TRBV4-2 and TRBJ2-7; D uncertain. Trimming cost V 2 bases and J 2 bases, with 10 bases left between them. From germline, CDR1 is LGHNA and CDR2 YNFKEQ. The CDR3 loop spans 14 amino acids. The CDR3 sequence is CASSQLGLTYEQYF. CDR3 bases: TGTGCCAGCAGCCAATTGGGCCTAACCTACGAGCAGTACTTC.

The V and J genes are TRBV24-1 and TRBJ2-3; TRBD2 matches 13 bases. CDR3 length equals 14 residues. The V and J ends lost 10 bases and 4 bases, in that order; junction bases with no gene match: 4. CDR1 is KGHDR and CDR2 is SFDVKD in the germline V gene. The DNA of the CDR3 is TGTGCCACGAGGACTAGCGGGAGAGCAGATACGCAGTATTTT. This translates into CATRTSGRADTQYF.

This clone occurred a few times. The CDR3 nucleotides are TGTGCCAGCAGTCGAGCCATCTTTGGCACAGATACGCAGTATTTT. Protein: CASSRAIFGTDTQYF. The rearrangement links TRBV28 to TRBJ2-3, with D hard to call. The CDR3 is made up of 15 amino acids. Germline CDR1 reads MDHEN; CDR2 reads SYDVKM. V was cut by 5 bases and J by 1 base, with 13 bases left in between.

The chain couples TRBV11-2 to TRBJ1-5; D uncertain. The CDR3 consists of 13 residues. The germline V gene has CDR1 SGHAT and CDR2 FQNNGV. V was clipped by 0 bases and J by 4 bases, with 4 bases between them. CDR3 in DNA: TGTGCCAGCAGCTTAGAACAGAATCAGCCCCAGCATTTT. Protein: CASSLEQNQPQHF.